This TCR beta chain comes out of a study of blood T cells in healthy people across ages. Each sample provided at least 5 micrograms of extracted total RNA. V gave up 0 bases and J gave up 5 bases; unmatched junction bases: 6. The CDR3 sequence is 16 residues long. The germline gives CDR1 SGHRS, CDR2 YFSETQ. Ten or more counts support this clonotype. A sample-barcoded 5' primer and a J-beta primer mix were used in a second PCR of roughly 6 to 11 cycles. Using its own MiXCR run on the 5' RACE reads, TCRdb lists one record per CDR3 protein. This repertoire shows over a million distinct CDR3 sequences, under 55% found once; its top ten account for over 15%.

Sequenced input: blood. V and J are TRBV5-1 and TRBJ2-7, with 12 bases aligning to TRBD2. The TCR sequence derives from a woman aged 55-75 years in good health. CDR3 nucleotides: TGCGCCAGCAGCTTGGATCTAGCGGGAGGGCCCCACGAGCAGTACTTC. Protein product: CASSLDLAGGPHEQYF.